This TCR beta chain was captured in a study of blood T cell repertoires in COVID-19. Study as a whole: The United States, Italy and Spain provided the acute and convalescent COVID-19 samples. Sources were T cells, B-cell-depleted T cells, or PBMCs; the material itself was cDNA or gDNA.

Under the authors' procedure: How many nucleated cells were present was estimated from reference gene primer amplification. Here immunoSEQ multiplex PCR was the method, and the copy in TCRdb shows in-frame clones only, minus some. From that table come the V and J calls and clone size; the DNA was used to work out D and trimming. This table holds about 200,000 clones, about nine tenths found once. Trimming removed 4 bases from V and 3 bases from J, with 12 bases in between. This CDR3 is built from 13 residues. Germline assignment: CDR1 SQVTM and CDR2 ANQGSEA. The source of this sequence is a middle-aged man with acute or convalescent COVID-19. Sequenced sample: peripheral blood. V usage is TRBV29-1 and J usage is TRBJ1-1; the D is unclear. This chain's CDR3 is CSVGVQRDTEAFF. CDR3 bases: TGCAGCGTTGGGGTACAGAGGGACACTGAAGCTTTCTTT.